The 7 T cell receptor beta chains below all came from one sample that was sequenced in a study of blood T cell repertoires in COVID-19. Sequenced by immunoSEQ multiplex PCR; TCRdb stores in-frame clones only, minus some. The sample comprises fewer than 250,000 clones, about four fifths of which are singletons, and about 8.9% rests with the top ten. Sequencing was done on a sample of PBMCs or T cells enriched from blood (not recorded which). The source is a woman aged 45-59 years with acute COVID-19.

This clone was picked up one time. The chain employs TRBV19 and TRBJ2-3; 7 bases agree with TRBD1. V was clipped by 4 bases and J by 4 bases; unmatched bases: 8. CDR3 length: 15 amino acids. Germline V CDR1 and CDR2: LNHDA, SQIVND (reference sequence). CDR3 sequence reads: CASSKGQVGADTQYF. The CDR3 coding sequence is TGTGCCAGTAGTAAAGGACAGGTCGGGGCAGATACGCAGTATTTT.

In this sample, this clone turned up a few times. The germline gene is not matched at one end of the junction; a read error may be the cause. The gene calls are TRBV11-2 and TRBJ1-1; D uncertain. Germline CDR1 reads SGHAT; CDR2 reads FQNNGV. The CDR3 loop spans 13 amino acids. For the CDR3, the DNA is TGTGCCAGCACCTTATCATCGAACACTGAAGCTTTCTTT. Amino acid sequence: CASTLSSNTEAFF.

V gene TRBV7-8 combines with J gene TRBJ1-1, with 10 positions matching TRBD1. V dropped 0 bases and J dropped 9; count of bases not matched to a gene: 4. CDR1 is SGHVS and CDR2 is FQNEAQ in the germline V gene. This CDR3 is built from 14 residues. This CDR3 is CASSLAGQGIQAFF. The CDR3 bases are TGTGCCAGCAGCTTAGCGGGACAGGGGATACAAGCTTTCTTT.

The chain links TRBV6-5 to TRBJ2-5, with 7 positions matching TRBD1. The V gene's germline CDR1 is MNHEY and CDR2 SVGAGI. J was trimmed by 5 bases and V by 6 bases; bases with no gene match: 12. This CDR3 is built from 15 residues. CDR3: CASSDKDRATETQYF. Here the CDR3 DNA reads TGTGCCAGCAGCGATAAAGACAGGGCGACGGAGACCCAGTACTTC.

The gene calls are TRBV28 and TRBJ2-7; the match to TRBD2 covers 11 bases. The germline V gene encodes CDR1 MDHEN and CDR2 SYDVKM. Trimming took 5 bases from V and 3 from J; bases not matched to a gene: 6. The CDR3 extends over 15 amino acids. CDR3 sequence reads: CASSRGTSGDYEQYF. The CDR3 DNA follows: TGTGCCAGCAGTCGAGGGACTAGCGGTGACTACGAGCAGTACTTC.

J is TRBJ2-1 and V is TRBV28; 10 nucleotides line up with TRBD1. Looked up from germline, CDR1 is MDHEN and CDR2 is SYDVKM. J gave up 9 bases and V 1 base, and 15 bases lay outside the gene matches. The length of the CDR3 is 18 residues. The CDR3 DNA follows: TGTGCCAGCAGTTTATTTAGGGGGAGGGGACAGGGGAGCGGTGAGCAGTTCTTC. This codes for CASSLFRGRGQGSGEQFF.

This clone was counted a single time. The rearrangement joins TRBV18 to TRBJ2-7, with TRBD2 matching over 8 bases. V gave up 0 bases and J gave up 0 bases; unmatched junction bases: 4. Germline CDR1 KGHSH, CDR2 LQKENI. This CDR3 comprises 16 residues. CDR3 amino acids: CASSPPAGGTSYEQYF. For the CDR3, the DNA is TGTGCCAGCTCACCACCGGCGGGGGGCACCTCCTACGAGCAGTACTTC.